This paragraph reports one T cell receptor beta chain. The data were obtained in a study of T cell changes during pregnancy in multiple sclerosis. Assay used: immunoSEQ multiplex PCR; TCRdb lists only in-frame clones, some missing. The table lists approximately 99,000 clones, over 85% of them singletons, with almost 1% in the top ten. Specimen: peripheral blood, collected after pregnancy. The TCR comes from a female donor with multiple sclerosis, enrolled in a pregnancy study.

CDR3 residues: CASSPPLEVRAETQYF. DNA for the CDR3: TGTGCCAGCTCACCACCACTAGAAGTACGTGCGGAGACCCAGTACTTC. The chain uses TRBV18 and TRBJ2-5; weak D call: TRBD2 (5 bases). CDR1 and CDR2 from the germline V gene are KGHSH and LQKENI. Deletions cut 0 bases from V and 5 bases from J, with 16 bases between. The CDR3 is 16 residues long.